This T cell receptor (beta chain) was captured in a study of Graves' ophthalmopathy and Graves' hyperthyroidism. This clonotype has a count of ten or more. Its antigen is currently unknown. Study-level points and caveats: Ophthalmopathy versus stable hyperthyroidism: 13-signature model gave 85% to 90% sensitivity, 81.08% specificity. The study's model predicted ophthalmopathy progression at 65% to 71% sensitivity and about 72% specificity. A majority of expanded thyroid clonotypes exceeding 0.001 frequency were likewise present in blood.

TCR beta CDR3 amplification used RNA transcripts. An initial RT-PCR round employing HTBI primers preceded a second-round multiplex PCR. TCRdb reanalysed the multiplex PCR reads using MiXCR and keeps one entry per CDR3 protein. The table has 300,000 to 400,000 distinct CDR3 sequences, roughly 15% seen once. CDR1 and CDR2 from the germline V gene are SGHRS and YFSETQ. Trimming cost V 2 bases and J 4 bases; bases outside gene matches: 1. This CDR3 region has 14 residues. As diagnostic evidence, clinical symptoms, serum thyroxine, TRAb, thyroid ultrasound and orbital computed tomography were relied upon. This chain connects TRBV5-1 to TRBJ2-5; TRBD1 aligns across 11 bases. The receptor was isolated from an adult man with Graves' ophthalmopathy. The material sequenced was peripheral blood. CDR3: CASSFGTGGETQYF. CDR3 in DNA: TGCGCCAGCAGCTTTGGGACAGGGGGAGAGACCCAGTACTTC. Based on the CDR3 plus reference TRBV5-1 and TRBJ2-5, the full variable domain is KAGVTQTPRYLIKTRGQQVTLSCSPISGHRSVSWYQQTPGQGLQFLFEYFSETQRNKGNFPGRFSGRQFSNSRSEMNVSTLELGDSALYLCASSFGTGGETQYFGPGTRLLVL.